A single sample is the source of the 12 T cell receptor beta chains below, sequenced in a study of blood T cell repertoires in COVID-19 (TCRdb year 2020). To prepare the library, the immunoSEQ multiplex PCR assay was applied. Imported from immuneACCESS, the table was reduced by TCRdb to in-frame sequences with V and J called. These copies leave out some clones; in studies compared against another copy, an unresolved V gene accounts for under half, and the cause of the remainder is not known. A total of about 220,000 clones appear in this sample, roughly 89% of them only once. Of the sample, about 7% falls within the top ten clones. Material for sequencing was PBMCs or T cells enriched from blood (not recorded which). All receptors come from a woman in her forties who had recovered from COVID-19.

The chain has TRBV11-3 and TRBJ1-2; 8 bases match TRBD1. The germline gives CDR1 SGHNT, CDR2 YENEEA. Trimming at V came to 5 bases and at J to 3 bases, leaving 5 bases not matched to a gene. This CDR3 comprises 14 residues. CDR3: CASSRLTGDYGYTF. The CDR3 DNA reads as TGTGCCAGCAGCCGCCTGACAGGGGACTATGGCTACACCTTC. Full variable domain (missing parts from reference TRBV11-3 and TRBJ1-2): EAGVVQSPRYKIIEKKQPVAFWCNPISGHNTLYWYLQNLGQGPELLIRYENEEAVDDSQLPKDRFSAERLKGVDSTLKIQPAELGDSAVYLCASSRLTGDYGYTFGSGTRLTVV.

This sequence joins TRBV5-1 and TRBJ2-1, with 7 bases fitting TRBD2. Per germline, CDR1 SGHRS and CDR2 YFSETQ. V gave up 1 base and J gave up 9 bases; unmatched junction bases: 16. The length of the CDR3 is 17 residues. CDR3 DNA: TGCGCCAGCAGCTTGACGTCTAGCGGAAATTACCGTATTGAGCAGTTCTTC. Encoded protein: CASSLTSSGNYRIEQFF.

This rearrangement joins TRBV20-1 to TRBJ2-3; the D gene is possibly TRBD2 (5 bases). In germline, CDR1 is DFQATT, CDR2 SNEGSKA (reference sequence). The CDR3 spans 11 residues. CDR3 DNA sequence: TGCACCCCCGCAGAGGGAGATACGCAGTATTTT. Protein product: CTPAEGDTQYF.

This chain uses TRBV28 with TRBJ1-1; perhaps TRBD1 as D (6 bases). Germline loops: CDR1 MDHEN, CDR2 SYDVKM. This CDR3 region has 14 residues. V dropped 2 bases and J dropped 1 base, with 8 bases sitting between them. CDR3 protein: CASSLGGANTEAFF. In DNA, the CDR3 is TGTGCCAGCAGTTTAGGGGGGGCGAACACTGAAGCTTTCTTT.

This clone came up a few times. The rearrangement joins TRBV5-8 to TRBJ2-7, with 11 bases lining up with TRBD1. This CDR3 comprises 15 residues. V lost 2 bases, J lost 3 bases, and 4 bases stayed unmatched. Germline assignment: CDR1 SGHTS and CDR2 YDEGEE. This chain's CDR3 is CASSFPGTGGYEQYF. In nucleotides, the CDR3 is TGTGCCAGCAGCTTCCCCGGGACAGGGGGCTACGAGCAGTACTTC.

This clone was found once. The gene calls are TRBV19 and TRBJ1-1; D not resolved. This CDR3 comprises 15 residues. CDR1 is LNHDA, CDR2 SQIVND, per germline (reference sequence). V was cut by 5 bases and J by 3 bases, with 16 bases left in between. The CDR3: CASSDGRGGYTEAFF. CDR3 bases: TGTGCCAGTAGTGACGGTCGGGGAGGGTACACTGAAGCTTTCTTT.

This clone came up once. CDR3 in DNA: TGTGCCCGAGGGGGACTAGTCACCGGGGAGCTGTTTTTT. Translation: CARGGLVTGELFF. V usage is TRBV7-9 and J usage is TRBJ2-2; 8 nucleotides align to TRBD2. This CDR3 has 13 amino acids. CDR1 SEHNR and CDR2 FQNEAQ come from the germline V gene (reference sequence). V shed 11 bases, J shed 4 bases, and the junction held 6 bases outside the gene matches.

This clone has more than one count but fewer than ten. In DNA, the CDR3 is TGTGCCAGCAGTTTCATGGCTAATCAGCCCCAGCATTTT. Translated: CASSFMANQPQHF. The chain joins TRBV28 to TRBJ1-5; no reliable D call. The length of the CDR3 is 13 residues. The V gene's germline CDR1 is MDHEN and CDR2 SYDVKM. Between the trimmed V and J ends, which lost 3 bases and 4 bases, there was a span of 7 bases.

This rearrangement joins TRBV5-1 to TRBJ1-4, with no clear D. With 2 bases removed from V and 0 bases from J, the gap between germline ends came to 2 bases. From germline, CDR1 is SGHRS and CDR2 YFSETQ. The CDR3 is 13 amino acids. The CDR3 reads CASSFSTNEKLFF. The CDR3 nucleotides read TGCGCCAGCAGCTTCTCAACTAATGAAAAACTGTTTTTT.

In DNA form, the CDR3 reads TGTGCCAGCTCCCCAACCAGGGGACCCGGGGAGCTGTTTTTT. Encoded protein: CASSPTRGPGELFF. The rearrangement joins TRBV18 to TRBJ2-2; possible D gene TRBD1, 6 bases. Germline CDR1 is KGHSH and CDR2 is LQKENI. The V end lost 6 bases, the J end lost 6 bases, and 14 bases lay between the germline ends. The CDR3 covers 14 residues.

In DNA, the CDR3 is TGCAGCGTTGACGTCGCCCCTACGACAGACCGTATTCGAGAGACCCAGTACTTC. It specifies CSVDVAPTTDRIRETQYF. V is TRBV29-1 and J is TRBJ2-5; D is possibly TRBD1 (5 bases). The V gene's germline CDR1 is SQVTM and CDR2 ANQGSEA. The CDR3 extends over 18 amino acids. Trimming cost V 3 bases and J 4 bases, with 27 bases left between them.

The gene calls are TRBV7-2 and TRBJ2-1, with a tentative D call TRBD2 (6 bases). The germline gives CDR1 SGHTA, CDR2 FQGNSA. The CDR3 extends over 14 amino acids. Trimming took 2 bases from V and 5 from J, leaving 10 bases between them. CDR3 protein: CASSLLGGDNEQFF. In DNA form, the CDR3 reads TGTGCCAGCAGCTTATTAGGAGGGGACAATGAGCAGTTCTTC. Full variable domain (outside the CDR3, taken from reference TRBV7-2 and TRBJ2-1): GAGVSQSPSNKVTEKGKDVELRCDPISGHTALYWYRQSLGQGLEFLIYFQGNSAPDKSGLPSDRFSAERTGGSVSTLTIQRTQQEDSAVYLCASSLLGGDNEQFFGPGTRLTVL.